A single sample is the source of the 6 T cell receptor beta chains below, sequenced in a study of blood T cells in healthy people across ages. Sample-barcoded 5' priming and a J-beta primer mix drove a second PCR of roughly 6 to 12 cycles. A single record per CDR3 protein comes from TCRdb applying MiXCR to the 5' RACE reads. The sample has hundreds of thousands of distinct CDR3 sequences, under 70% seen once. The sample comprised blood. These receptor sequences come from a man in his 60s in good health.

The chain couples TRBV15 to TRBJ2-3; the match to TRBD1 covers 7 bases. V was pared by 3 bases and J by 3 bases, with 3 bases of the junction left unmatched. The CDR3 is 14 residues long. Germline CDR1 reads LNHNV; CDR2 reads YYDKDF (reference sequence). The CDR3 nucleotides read TGTGCCACCAGCAGGAGGGGGCAAACAGATACGCAGTATTTT. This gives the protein CATSRRGQTDTQYF.

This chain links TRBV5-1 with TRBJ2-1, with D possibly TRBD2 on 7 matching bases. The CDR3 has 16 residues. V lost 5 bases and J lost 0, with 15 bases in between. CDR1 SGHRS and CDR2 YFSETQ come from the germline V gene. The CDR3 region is CASRWGGPSSYNEQFF. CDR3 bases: TGCGCCAGCAGATGGGGGGGGCCCAGCTCCTACAATGAGCAGTTCTTC.

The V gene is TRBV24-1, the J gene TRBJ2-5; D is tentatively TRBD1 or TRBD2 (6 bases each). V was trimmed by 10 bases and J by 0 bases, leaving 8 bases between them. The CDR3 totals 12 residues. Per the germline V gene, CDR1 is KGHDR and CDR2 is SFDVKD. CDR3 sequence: CATRDNQETQYF. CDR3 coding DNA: TGTGCCACGCGGGACAACCAAGAGACCCAGTACTTC.

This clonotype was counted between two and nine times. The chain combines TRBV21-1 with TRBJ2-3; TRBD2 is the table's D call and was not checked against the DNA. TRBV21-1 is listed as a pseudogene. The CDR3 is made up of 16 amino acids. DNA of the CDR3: TGTGCCAGCAGCAATCTGGAGCGGGGGGCGACAGATACGCAGTATTTT. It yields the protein CASSNLERGATDTQYF.

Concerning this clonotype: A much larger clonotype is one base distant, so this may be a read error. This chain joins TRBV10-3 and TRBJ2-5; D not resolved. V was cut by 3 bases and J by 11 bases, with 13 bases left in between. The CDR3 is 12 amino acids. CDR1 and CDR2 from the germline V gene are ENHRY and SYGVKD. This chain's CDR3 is CAISEWSNEQYF. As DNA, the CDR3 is TGTGCCATCAGTGAATGGTCGAATGAGCAGTACTTC.

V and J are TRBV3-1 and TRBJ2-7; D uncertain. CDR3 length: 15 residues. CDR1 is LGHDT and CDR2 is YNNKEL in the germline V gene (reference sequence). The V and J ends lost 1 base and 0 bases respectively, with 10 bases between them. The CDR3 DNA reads TGTGCCAGCAGCCAAGTCCCGATGAGCTCCTACGAGCAGTACTTC. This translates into CASSQVPMSSYEQYF.